This TCR beta chain originates from a study of T cell changes during pregnancy in multiple sclerosis. This CDR3 has 16 amino acids. CDR1 MNHEY and CDR2 SVGAGI come from the germline V gene. The germline V and J ends were trimmed by 0 bases and 1 base, with 11 bases remaining between them. This clone was observed a single time. TCRdb's copy holds only in-frame clones and misses some; the assay was immunoSEQ multiplex PCR. The sample consists of 75,000 to 95,000 clones, 89% of them appearing once. The TCR comes from a female donor in good health, enrolled as a control in a pregnancy study. Here the sequenced sample was peripheral blood, taken in the first trimester of pregnancy. V is TRBV6-5 and J is TRBJ2-3; D may be TRBD2 (5 bases). CDR3: CASSYSGAIRTDTQYF. CDR3 nucleotides: TGTGCCAGCAGTTACTCGGGAGCCATCCGCACAGATACGCAGTATTTT.